These 7 T cell receptor beta chains came from one sample sequenced in a study of radiotherapy plus CTLA-4 blockade in lung cancer. Produced via immunoSEQ multiplex PCR; TCRdb's table is partial and in-frame only. The table has about 98,000 clones, about 81% seen once. Sequenced material: peripheral blood, taken from a patient treated with radiotherapy plus ipilimumab. These receptors came from a human donor with non-small cell lung cancer who had a partial response to radiotherapy plus ipilimumab.

The rearrangement links TRBV27 to TRBJ1-5; 8 bases are shared with TRBD1. The CDR3 is made up of 15 amino acids. The V segment lost 6 bases and the J segment 3 bases; nucleotides outside the gene matches: 7. Per germline, CDR1 MNHEY and CDR2 SMNVEV (reference sequence). CDR3 amino acids: CASSMTGDHNQPQHF. The CDR3 nucleotides read TGTGCCAGCAGCATGACAGGGGACCACAATCAGCCCCAGCATTTT.

At least ten counts were recorded for this clone. CDR3 in DNA: TGTGCCAGCGACAAAGGGAGTTTCGCGAACACCGGGGAGCTGTTTTTT. Protein: CASDKGSFANTGELFF. The V gene is TRBV11-2, the J gene TRBJ2-2; the D gene is possibly TRBD2 (5 bases). CDR1 and CDR2 (germline): SGHAT, FQNNGV. The V end lost 8 bases, the J end lost 0 bases, and 16 bases lay between the germline ends. CDR3 size: 16 residues.

V and J are TRBV18 and TRBJ2-7; maybe TRBD2 (6 bases). Trimming stripped 1 base from V and 6 bases from J, with 19 bases between. The length of the CDR3 is 16 residues. The germline CDR1 and CDR2 sequences are KGHSH and LQKENI. CDR3 protein: CASSPRLAKMGSEQYF. The CDR3 nucleotides are TGTGCCAGCTCACCACGGCTAGCGAAAATGGGTAGCGAGCAGTACTTC.

The chain employs TRBV25-1 and TRBJ1-3; perhaps TRBD1 as D (6 bases). V lost 4 bases and J lost 0, with 16 bases in between. The CDR3 length is 17 residues. Germline CDR1 is MGHDK and CDR2 is SYGVNS. CDR3 nucleotide sequence: TGTGCCAGCAGTGCTCCGGGACACCTTACCTCTGGAAACACCATATATTTT. It yields the protein CASSAPGHLTSGNTIYF.

This chain connects TRBV11-2 to TRBJ1-3; D is possibly TRBD1 (5 bases). The CDR3 is made up of 17 amino acids. The germline CDR1 and CDR2 sequences are SGHAT and FQNNGV. V dropped 1 base and J dropped 0 bases, with 13 bases sitting between them. The CDR3 DNA reads TGTGCCAGCAGCTTAGGACAGACCTTGAGCTCTGGAAACACCATATATTTT. Translating gives CASSLGQTLSSGNTIYF. Supplemented by reference TRBV11-2 and TRBJ1-3, the full variable domain reads EAGVAQSPRYKIIEKRQSVAFWCNPISGHATLYWYQQILGQGPKLLIQFQNNGVVDDSQLPKDRFSAERLKGVDSTLKIQPAKLEDSAVYLCASSLGQTLSSGNTIYFGEGSWLTVV.

This clone has just a few counts. The V call is TRBV19, the J call TRBJ1-5; D ambiguous. This CDR3 comprises 12 residues. Germline assignment: CDR1 LNHDA and CDR2 SQIVND (reference sequence). V lost 7 bases and J lost 8, with 12 bases in between. CDR3 sequence reads: CASNEGWEPQHF. The CDR3 DNA sequence: TGTGCCAGTAACGAGGGTTGGGAGCCCCAGCATTTT.

V is TRBV7-9 and J is TRBJ1-1, with D tentatively TRBD1 (5 bases). The V gene lost 1 base and the J gene lost 8 bases, with 5 bases spanning the gap. From germline, CDR1 is SEHNR and CDR2 FQNEAQ (reference sequence). The CDR3 runs 11 residues. The chain's CDR3 is CASSLGTEAFF. CDR3 nucleotide sequence: TGTGCCAGCAGCTTAGGGACAGAAGCTTTCTTT. The full variable domain, with the rest looked up from reference TRBV7-9 and TRBJ1-1, is DTGVSQNPRHKITKRGQNVTFRCDPISEHNRLYWYRQTLGQGPEFLTYFQNEAQLEKSRLLSDRFSAERPKGSFSTLEIQRTEQGDSAMYLCASSLGTEAFFGQGTRLTVV.